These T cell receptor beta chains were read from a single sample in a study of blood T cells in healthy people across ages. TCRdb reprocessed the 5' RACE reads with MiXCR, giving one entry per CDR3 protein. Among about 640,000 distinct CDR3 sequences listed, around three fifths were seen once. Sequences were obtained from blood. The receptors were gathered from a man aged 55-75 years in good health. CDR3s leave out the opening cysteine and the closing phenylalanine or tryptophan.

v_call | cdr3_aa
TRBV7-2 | ASSSQAGGTTDTQY
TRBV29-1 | SVVPGGETQY
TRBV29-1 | SAGVGDRVGYT
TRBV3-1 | ASSQEGSFYGYT
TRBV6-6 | ASSAGRMNTEAF
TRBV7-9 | ASSLAGTGVYGYT
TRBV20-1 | SAPPQGPSYEQY
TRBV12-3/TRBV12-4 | ASSFVLVALYGYT
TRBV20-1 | SAANSPLPHEQF
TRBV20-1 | SARDKKGRGGDTQY
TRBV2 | ASSPDRNIANYGYT